Listed below are T cell receptor beta chains from one sample, sequenced in a study of shared clonotypes between healthy human individuals. Clones were sequenced by immunoSEQ multiplex PCR, and TCRdb holds only the in-frame ones, with some missing. In the table there are about 79,000 clones, about 61% of which are singletons. Sequencing input: memory CD8+ T cells sorted from blood. Source of these receptors: a man in his thirties or forties in good health. CDR3s include the opening cysteine and the closing phenylalanine or tryptophan. The order of the fields is V gene, J gene, D gene, clone size, CDR3 protein, CDR3 DNA. A D gene is named only where the DNA matches it firmly. Size is omitted from some rows. Given values are once, few, many or a class for expanded clones.

v_call: TRBV25-1; j_call: TRBJ2-6; d_call: TRBD1; clone_size: NA; cdr3_aa: CASSVTGAPSGANVLTF; cdr3_nt: TGTGCCAGCAGTGTAACAGGGGCCCCATCTGGGGCCAACGTCCTGACTTTC
v_call: TRBV28; j_call: TRBJ2-1; d_call: TRBD2; clone_size: NA; cdr3_aa: CASRMLGAGKNEQFF; cdr3_nt: TGTGCCAGCAGGATGCTTGGAGCGGGAAAGAATGAGCAGTTCTTC
v_call: TRBV7-9; j_call: TRBJ2-3; d_call: NA; clone_size: once; cdr3_aa: CASSLPGNPDTQYF; cdr3_nt: TGTGCCAGCAGCTTACCAGGGAACCCAGATACGCAGTATTTT
v_call: TRBV7-8; j_call: TRBJ1-4; d_call: TRBD1; clone_size: NA; cdr3_aa: CASSAGTGLTREKLFF; cdr3_nt: TGTGCCAGCAGCGCGGGGACAGGGCTTACGAGAGAAAAACTGTTTTTT
v_call: TRBV27; j_call: TRBJ1-2; d_call: NA; clone_size: NA; cdr3_aa: CASSPLTSYGYTF; cdr3_nt: TGTGCCAGCAGTCCCCTGACAAGCTATGGCTACACCTTC
v_call: TRBV12-5; j_call: TRBJ2-7; d_call: TRBD2; clone_size: many; cdr3_aa: CASNPGGDEQYF; cdr3_nt: TGTGCTAGTAATCCTGGGGGGGACGAGCAGTACTTC
v_call: TRBV7-9; j_call: TRBJ2-1; d_call: NA; clone_size: NA; cdr3_aa: CASSSIGGEQFF; cdr3_nt: TGTGCCAGCAGCTCGATAGGAGGCGAGCAGTTCTTC
v_call: TRBV10-1; j_call: TRBJ2-3; d_call: TRBD2; clone_size: NA; cdr3_aa: CASRSGTSGTDTQYF; cdr3_nt: TGCGCCAGCCGTTCCGGGACTAGCGGTACAGATACGCAGTATTTT
v_call: TRBV28; j_call: TRBJ1-5; d_call: TRBD1; clone_size: once; cdr3_aa: CASSPTGYNQPQHF; cdr3_nt: TGTGCCAGCAGTCCGACAGGGTATAATCAGCCCCAGCATTTT
v_call: TRBV7-2; j_call: TRBJ2-1; d_call: NA; clone_size: NA; cdr3_aa: CASSLALVWSEQFF; cdr3_nt: TGTGCCAGCAGCTTAGCGCTCGTTTGGAGTGAGCAGTTCTTC
v_call: TRBV6-6; j_call: TRBJ1-2; d_call: NA; clone_size: NA; cdr3_aa: CASSYSTSTVGYTF; cdr3_nt: TGTGCCAGCAGTTATTCCACCTCGACCGTTGGCTACACCTTC
v_call: TRBV18; j_call: TRBJ2-2; d_call: TRBD1; clone_size: NA; cdr3_aa: CASSPIDRADTGELFF; cdr3_nt: TGTGCCAGCTCACCGATCGACAGGGCCGACACCGGGGAGCTGTTTTTT
v_call: TRBV18; j_call: TRBJ2-2; d_call: NA; clone_size: NA; cdr3_aa: CASSPPGGANTGELFF; cdr3_nt: TGTGCCAGCTCACCACCGGGAGGTGCGAACACCGGGGAGCTGTTTTTT
v_call: TRBV6-1; j_call: TRBJ2-3; d_call: NA; clone_size: NA; cdr3_aa: CASTMVSDTQYF; cdr3_nt: TGTGCCAGCACCATGGTATCAGATACGCAGTATTTT
v_call: TRBV10-2; j_call: TRBJ2-4; d_call: NA; clone_size: NA; cdr3_aa: CASSEWHAKNIQYF; cdr3_nt: TGCGCCAGCAGTGAGTGGCACGCCAAAAACATTCAGTACTTC
v_call: TRBV6-5; j_call: TRBJ2-7; d_call: TRBD1; clone_size: NA; cdr3_aa: CASTATGGFYEQYF; cdr3_nt: TGTGCCAGCACGGCGACAGGGGGCTTCTACGAGCAGTACTTC
v_call: TRBV12-5; j_call: TRBJ2-2; d_call: TRBD1; clone_size: NA; cdr3_aa: CASGFGTGVSGELFF; cdr3_nt: TGTGCTAGTGGTTTTGGGACAGGGGTGTCCGGGGAGCTGTTTTTT
v_call: TRBV29-1; j_call: TRBJ2-2; d_call: TRBD1; clone_size: NA; cdr3_aa: CSVVGQGVNTGELFF; cdr3_nt: TGCAGCGTTGTGGGACAGGGGGTGAACACCGGGGAGCTGTTTTTT
v_call: TRBV11-2; j_call: TRBJ2-7; d_call: NA; clone_size: NA; cdr3_aa: CASSPYRNFHEQYF; cdr3_nt: TGTGCCAGCAGCCCATATAGGAACTTCCACGAGCAGTACTTC
v_call: TRBV7-4; j_call: TRBJ1-2; d_call: NA; clone_size: once; cdr3_aa: CASSFLSGQLRNYGYTF; cdr3_nt: TGTGCCAGCAGCTTCCTCTCTGGACAGCTCCGTAACTATGGCTACACCTTC
v_call: TRBV5-5; j_call: TRBJ2-1; d_call: TRBD2; clone_size: NA; cdr3_aa: CASSLGAGLSYNEQFF; cdr3_nt: TGTGCCAGCAGCTTGGGAGCGGGACTATCCTACAATGAGCAGTTCTTC
v_call: TRBV15; j_call: TRBJ2-2; d_call: TRBD2; clone_size: NA; cdr3_aa: CATSRDSGATGELFF; cdr3_nt: TGTGCCACCAGCAGAGATAGCGGGGCGACCGGGGAGCTGTTTTTT
v_call: TRBV30; j_call: TRBJ1-5; d_call: NA; clone_size: few; cdr3_aa: CAWSVGAAVRQPQHF; cdr3_nt: TGTGCCTGGAGTGTAGGGGCGGCGGTTAGGCAGCCCCAGCATTTT
v_call: TRBV14; j_call: TRBJ2-3; d_call: NA; clone_size: few; cdr3_aa: CASSQEVGFPDTQYF; cdr3_nt: TGTGCCAGCAGCCAAGAAGTCGGATTCCCAGATACGCAGTATTTT
v_call: TRBV30; j_call: TRBJ1-1; d_call: NA; clone_size: few; cdr3_aa: CAWSVLRGAEAFF; cdr3_nt: TGTGCCTGGAGTGTACTCCGGGGAGCTGAAGCTTTCTTT
v_call: TRBV9; j_call: TRBJ2-2; d_call: TRBD1; clone_size: NA; cdr3_aa: CASTEGFFRTGDTGELFF; cdr3_nt: TGTGCCAGCACCGAGGGGTTCTTTCGGACAGGGGACACCGGGGAGCTGTTTTTT
v_call: TRBV19; j_call: TRBJ2-1; d_call: NA; clone_size: few; cdr3_aa: CASSGRVRGPYNEQFF; cdr3_nt: TGTGCCAGTAGTGGCCGGGTTCGCGGCCCATACAATGAGCAGTTCTTC
v_call: TRBV5-1; j_call: TRBJ2-5; d_call: NA; clone_size: NA; cdr3_aa: CASTNTGAQETQYF; cdr3_nt: TGCGCCAGCACCAACACCGGGGCCCAAGAGACCCAGTACTTC
v_call: TRBV15; j_call: TRBJ2-7; d_call: NA; clone_size: few; cdr3_aa: CATSRGPGRGNYEQYF; cdr3_nt: TGTGCCACCAGCAGAGGGCCTGGGAGAGGTAATTACGAGCAGTACTTC
v_call: TRBV18; j_call: TRBJ2-3; d_call: TRBD2; clone_size: few; cdr3_aa: CASSLRGGTDTQYF; cdr3_nt: TGTGCCAGCTCCCTCCGGGGGGGCACAGATACGCAGTATTTT
v_call: TRBV28; j_call: TRBJ2-7; d_call: NA; clone_size: once; cdr3_aa: CASSTDSPYEQYF; cdr3_nt: TGTGCCAGCAGTACAGACAGCCCCTACGAGCAGTACTTC
v_call: TRBV7-2; j_call: TRBJ2-1; d_call: NA; clone_size: few; cdr3_aa: CASSSYGNEQFF; cdr3_nt: TGTGCCAGCAGCTCCTACGGGAATGAGCAGTTCTTC
v_call: TRBV6-8; j_call: TRBJ2-1; d_call: TRBD2; clone_size: NA; cdr3_aa: CASPNSPGGSGRVFYEQFF; cdr3_nt: TGTGCCAGCCCAAACAGCCCCGGGGGTAGCGGGAGAGTTTTCTATGAGCAGTTCTTC
v_call: TRBV19; j_call: TRBJ1-5; d_call: NA; clone_size: NA; cdr3_aa: CASSTGTSSNQPQHF; cdr3_nt: TGTGCCAGTAGTACAGGGACCAGTAGCAATCAGCCCCAGCATTTT
v_call: TRBV4-3; j_call: TRBJ2-1; d_call: NA; clone_size: NA; cdr3_aa: CASSQEDLGASSYNEQFF; cdr3_nt: TGCGCCAGCAGCCAAGAGGATCTGGGCGCTAGCTCCTACAATGAGCAGTTCTTC
v_call: TRBV7-9; j_call: TRBJ2-3; d_call: NA; clone_size: NA; cdr3_aa: CASSLPSSLAQYF; cdr3_nt: TGTGCCAGCAGCTTACCTAGTTCCCTTGCGCAGTATTTT
v_call: TRBV18; j_call: TRBJ2-2; d_call: NA; clone_size: NA; cdr3_aa: CASSRNRAGELFF; cdr3_nt: TGTGCCAGCTCACGTAATAGGGCCGGGGAGCTGTTTTTT
v_call: TRBV7-6; j_call: TRBJ2-7; d_call: TRBD1; clone_size: NA; cdr3_aa: CASSVGPGTGGRYEQYF; cdr3_nt: TGTGCCAGCAGCGTAGGACCCGGGACAGGGGGGAGGTACGAGCAGTACTTC
v_call: TRBV6-5; j_call: TRBJ2-7; d_call: NA; clone_size: many; cdr3_aa: CASKGPSYEQYF; cdr3_nt: TGTGCCAGCAAGGGGCCTTCCTACGAGCAGTACTTC
v_call: TRBV6-1; j_call: TRBJ2-3; d_call: TRBD2; clone_size: many; cdr3_aa: CASSEGLAGADTQYF; cdr3_nt: TGTGCCAGCAGTGAGGGACTAGCGGGAGCAGATACGCAGTATTTT
v_call: TRBV25-1; j_call: TRBJ1-4; d_call: NA; clone_size: few; cdr3_aa: CASSEISGGKLFF; cdr3_nt: TGTGCCAGCAGTGAGATCAGCGGTGGGAAACTGTTTTTT
v_call: TRBV28; j_call: TRBJ2-7; d_call: TRBD2; clone_size: NA; cdr3_aa: CASSPGTSGYEQYF; cdr3_nt: TGTGCCAGCAGTCCCGGGACTAGTGGCTACGAGCAGTACTTC
v_call: TRBV5-1; j_call: TRBJ2-3; d_call: NA; clone_size: NA; cdr3_aa: CASSLVGAGTDTQYF; cdr3_nt: TGCGCCAGCAGCTTGGTGGGGGCCGGCACAGATACGCAGTATTTT
v_call: TRBV27; j_call: TRBJ2-3; d_call: NA; clone_size: NA; cdr3_aa: CASSSPQGSTDTQYF; cdr3_nt: TGTGCCAGCAGTTCTCCCCAAGGGAGCACAGATACGCAGTATTTT
v_call: TRBV19; j_call: TRBJ2-7; d_call: NA; clone_size: NA; cdr3_aa: CASGPRAAYEQYF; cdr3_nt: TGTGCCAGTGGTCCCCGGGCGGCCTACGAGCAGTACTTC
v_call: TRBV6-1; j_call: TRBJ2-2; d_call: TRBD2; clone_size: NA; cdr3_aa: CASSSTSGYTGELFF; cdr3_nt: TGTGCCAGCAGCTCGACTAGCGGCTACACCGGGGAGCTGTTTTTT
v_call: TRBV5-8; j_call: TRBJ2-5; d_call: TRBD2; clone_size: NA; cdr3_aa: CASSLEGRGGRYKTQYF; cdr3_nt: TGTGCCAGCAGCTTGGAGGGGCGCGGCGGGAGGTACAAGACCCAGTACTTC
v_call: TRBV7-3; j_call: TRBJ2-2; d_call: TRBD2; clone_size: many; cdr3_aa: CASSLGAGEWTGELFF; cdr3_nt: TGTGCCAGCAGCTTAGGGGCGGGAGAATGGACCGGGGAGCTGTTTTTT
v_call: TRBV28; j_call: TRBJ2-7; d_call: NA; clone_size: NA; cdr3_aa: CASSGTVYEQYF; cdr3_nt: TGTGCCAGCAGTGGGACGGTCTACGAGCAGTACTTC
v_call: TRBV30; j_call: TRBJ1-2; d_call: NA; clone_size: NA; cdr3_aa: CAWSGGLNYGYTF; cdr3_nt: TGTGCCTGGAGTGGGGGATTAAACTATGGCTACACCTTC
v_call: TRBV6-5; j_call: TRBJ2-7; d_call: NA; clone_size: few; cdr3_aa: CASSSGTGGYEQYF; cdr3_nt: TGTGCCAGCAGTTCCGGGACCGGGGGCTACGAGCAGTACTTC
v_call: TRBV10-3; j_call: TRBJ2-3; d_call: NA; clone_size: few; cdr3_aa: CAISEGAGPSTDTQYF; cdr3_nt: TGTGCCATCAGTGAGGGGGCAGGACCTAGCACAGATACGCAGTATTTT
v_call: TRBV27; j_call: TRBJ1-5; d_call: TRBD1; clone_size: NA; cdr3_aa: CASSPTGYNQPQHF; cdr3_nt: TGTGCCAGCAGCCCGACAGGGTATAATCAGCCCCAGCATTTT